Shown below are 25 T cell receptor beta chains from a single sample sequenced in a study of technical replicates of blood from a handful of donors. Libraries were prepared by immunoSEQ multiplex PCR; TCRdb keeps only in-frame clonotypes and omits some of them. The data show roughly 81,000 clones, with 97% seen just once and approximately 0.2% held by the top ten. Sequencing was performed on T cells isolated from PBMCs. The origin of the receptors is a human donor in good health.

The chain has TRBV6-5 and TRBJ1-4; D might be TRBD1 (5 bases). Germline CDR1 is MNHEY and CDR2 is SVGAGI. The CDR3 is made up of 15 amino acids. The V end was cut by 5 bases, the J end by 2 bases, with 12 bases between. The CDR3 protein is CASSHRFATNEKLFF. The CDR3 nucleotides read TGTGCCAGCAGTCACAGGTTCGCGACTAATGAAAAACTGTTTTTT.

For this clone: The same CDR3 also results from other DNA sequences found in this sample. Written as DNA, the CDR3 is TGTGCCAGCACGAACAGCAACACAGATACGCAGTATTTT. Translated, it gives CASTNSNTDTQYF. This chain connects TRBV7-9 to TRBJ2-3; D gene uncertain. V was clipped by 7 bases and J by 2 bases, with 10 bases between them. Germline V gene lookup returns CDR1 SEHNR and CDR2 FQNEAQ (reference sequence). The CDR3 runs to 13 residues. Using reference TRBV7-9 and TRBJ2-3 for the parts outside the CDR3, the full variable domain is DTGVSQNPRHKITKRGQNVTFRCDPISEHNRLYWYRQTLGQGPEFLTYFQNEAQLEKSRLLSDRFSAERPKGSFSTLEIQRTEQGDSAMYLCASTNSNTDTQYFGPGTRLTVL.

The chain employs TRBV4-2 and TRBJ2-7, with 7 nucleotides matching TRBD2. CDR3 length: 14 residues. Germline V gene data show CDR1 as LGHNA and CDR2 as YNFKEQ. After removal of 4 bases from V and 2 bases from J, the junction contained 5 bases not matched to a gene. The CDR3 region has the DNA TGTGCCAGCAGCCGGGAGGGAGTGGCCTACGAGCAGTACTTC. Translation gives CASSREGVAYEQYF.

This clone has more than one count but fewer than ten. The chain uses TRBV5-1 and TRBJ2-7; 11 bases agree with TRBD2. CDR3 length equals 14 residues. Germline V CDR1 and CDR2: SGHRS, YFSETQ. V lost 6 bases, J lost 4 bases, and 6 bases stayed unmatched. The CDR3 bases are TGCGCCAGCAACCCGGGACTAGCGGAGTACGAGCAGTACTTC. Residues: CASNPGLAEYEQYF.

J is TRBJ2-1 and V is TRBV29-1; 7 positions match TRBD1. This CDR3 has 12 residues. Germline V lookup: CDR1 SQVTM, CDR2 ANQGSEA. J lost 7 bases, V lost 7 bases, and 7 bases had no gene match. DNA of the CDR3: TGCAGCGGCAGGGGGAGTGCTAATGAGCAGTTCTTC. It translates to CSGRGSANEQFF.

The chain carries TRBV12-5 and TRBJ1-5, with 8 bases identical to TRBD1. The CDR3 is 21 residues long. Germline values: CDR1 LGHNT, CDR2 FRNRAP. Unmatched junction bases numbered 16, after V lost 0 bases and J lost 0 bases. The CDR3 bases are TGTGCTAGTGGTTTGGTAGTTTGGCAGGGGGCCTCTATAGCTAGCAATCAGCCCCAGCATTTT. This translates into CASGLVVWQGASIASNQPQHF.

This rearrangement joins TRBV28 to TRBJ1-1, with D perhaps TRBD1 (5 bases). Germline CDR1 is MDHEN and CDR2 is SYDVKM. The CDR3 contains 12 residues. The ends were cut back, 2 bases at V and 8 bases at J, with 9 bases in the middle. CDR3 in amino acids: CASSLDSKEAFF. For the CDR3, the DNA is TGTGCCAGCAGTTTAGACAGCAAAGAAGCTTTCTTT.

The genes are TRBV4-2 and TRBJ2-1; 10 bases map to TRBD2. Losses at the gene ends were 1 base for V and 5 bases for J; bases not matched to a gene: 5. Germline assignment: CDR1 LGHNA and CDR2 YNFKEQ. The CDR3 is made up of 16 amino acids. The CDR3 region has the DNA TGTGCCAGCAGCCAAGTTCTTCTAGCGGGAGACAATGAGCAGTTCTTC. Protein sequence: CASSQVLLAGDNEQFF.

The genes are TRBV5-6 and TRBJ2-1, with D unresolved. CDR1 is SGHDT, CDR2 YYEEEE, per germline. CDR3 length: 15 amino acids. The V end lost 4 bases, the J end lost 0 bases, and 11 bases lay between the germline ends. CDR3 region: CASSLIESSYNEQFF. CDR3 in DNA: TGTGCCAGCAGCCTGATAGAAAGCTCCTACAATGAGCAGTTCTTC.

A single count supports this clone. In DNA, the CDR3 is TGTGCCAGCACCCTAGCGGGAGGGGGGACCGGGGAGCTGTTTTTT. Its translation: CASTLAGGGTGELFF. V gene TRBV27 combines with J gene TRBJ2-2; 12 bases line up with TRBD2. J gave up 5 bases and V 7 bases, and 5 bases lay outside the gene matches. The CDR3 is made up of 15 amino acids. The germline V gene has CDR1 MNHEY and CDR2 SMNVEV (reference sequence).

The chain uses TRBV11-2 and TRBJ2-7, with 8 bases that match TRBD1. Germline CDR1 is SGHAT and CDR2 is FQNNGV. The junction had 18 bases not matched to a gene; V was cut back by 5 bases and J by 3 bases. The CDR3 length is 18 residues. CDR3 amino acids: CASSTTTRQGSSSYEQYF. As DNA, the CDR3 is TGTGCCAGCAGCACGACCACCCGACAGGGGAGTAGTAGCTACGAGCAGTACTTC.

CDR3 sequence reads: CASRPTAGSYEQYF. The CDR3 nucleotides are TGTGCCAGCAGGCCAACCGCGGGGTCCTACGAGCAGTACTTC. The V and J genes are TRBV6-5 and TRBJ2-7; TRBD2 might be the D (6 bases). Trimming cost V 6 bases and J 1 base, with 13 bases left between them. Germline V gene lookup returns CDR1 MNHEY and CDR2 SVGAGI. The CDR3 length is 14 residues.

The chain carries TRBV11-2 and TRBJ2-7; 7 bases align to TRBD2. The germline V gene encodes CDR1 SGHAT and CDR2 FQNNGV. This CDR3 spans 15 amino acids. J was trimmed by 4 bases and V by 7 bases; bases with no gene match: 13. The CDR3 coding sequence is TGTGCCAGCAACTATGACCGGGACTACCCTTACGAGCAGTACTTC. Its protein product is CASNYDRDYPYEQYF. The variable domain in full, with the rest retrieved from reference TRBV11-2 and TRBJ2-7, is EAGVAQSPRYKIIEKRQSVAFWCNPISGHATLYWYQQILGQGPKLLIQFQNNGVVDDSQLPKDRFSAERLKGVDSTLKIQPAKLEDSAVYLCASNYDRDYPYEQYFGPGTRLTVT.

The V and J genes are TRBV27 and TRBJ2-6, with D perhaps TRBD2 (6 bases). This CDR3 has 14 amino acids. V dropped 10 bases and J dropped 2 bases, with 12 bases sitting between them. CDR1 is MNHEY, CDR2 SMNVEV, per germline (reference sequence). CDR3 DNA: TGTGCCACGGAGGAGCGGGCTGGGGCCAACGTCCTGACTTTC. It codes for CATEERAGANVLTF.

The CDR3 nucleotides read TGTGCCAGCAGCTTACACCCCAGGGGGACAGGAGCGAACACTGAAGCTTTCTTT. Its translation is CASSLHPRGTGANTEAFF. The chain carries TRBV11-2 and TRBJ1-1; 8 positions agree with TRBD1. There are 18 residues in the CDR3. Trimming cost V 2 bases and J 1 base; bases outside gene matches: 12. The germline V gene has CDR1 SGHAT and CDR2 FQNNGV.

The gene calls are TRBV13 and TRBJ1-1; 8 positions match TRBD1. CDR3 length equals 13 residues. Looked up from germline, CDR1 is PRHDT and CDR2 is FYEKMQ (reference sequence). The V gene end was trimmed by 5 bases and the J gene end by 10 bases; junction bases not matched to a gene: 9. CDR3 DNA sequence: TGTGCCAGCAGCCCGGGACAGGACAGGAGAGCTTTCTTT. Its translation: CASSPGQDRRAFF. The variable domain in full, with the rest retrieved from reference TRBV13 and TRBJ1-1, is AAGVIQSPRHLIKEKRETATLKCYPIPRHDTVYWYQQGPGQDPQFLISFYEKMQSDKGSIPDRFSAQQFSDYHSELNMSSLELGDSALYFCASSPGQDRRAFFGQGTRLTVV.

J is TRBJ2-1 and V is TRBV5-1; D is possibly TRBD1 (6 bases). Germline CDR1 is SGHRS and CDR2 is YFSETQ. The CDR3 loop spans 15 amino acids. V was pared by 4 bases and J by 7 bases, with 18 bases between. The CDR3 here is CASSPGVGGNNEQFF. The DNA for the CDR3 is TGCGCCAGCAGCCCCGGTGTAGGGGGTAATAATGAGCAGTTCTTC.

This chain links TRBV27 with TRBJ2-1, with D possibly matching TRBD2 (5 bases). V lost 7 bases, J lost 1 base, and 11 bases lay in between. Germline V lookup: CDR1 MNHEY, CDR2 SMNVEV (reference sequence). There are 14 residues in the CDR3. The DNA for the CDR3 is TGTGCCAGCAACCAACTAGGATCCTACAATGAGCAGTTCTTC. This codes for CASNQLGSYNEQFF.

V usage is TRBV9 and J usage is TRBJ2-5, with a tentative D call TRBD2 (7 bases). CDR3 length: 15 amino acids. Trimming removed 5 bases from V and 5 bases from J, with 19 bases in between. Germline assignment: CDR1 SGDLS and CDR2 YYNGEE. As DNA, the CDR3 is TGTGCCAGCAGTACCTATGGGGGGGCGAGCGAGACCCAGTACTTC. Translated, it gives CASSTYGGASETQYF.

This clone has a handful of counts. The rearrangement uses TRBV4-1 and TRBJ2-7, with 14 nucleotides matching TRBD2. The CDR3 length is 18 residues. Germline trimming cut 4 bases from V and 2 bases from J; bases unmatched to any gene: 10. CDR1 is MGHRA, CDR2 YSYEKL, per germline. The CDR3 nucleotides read TGCGCCAGCAGCCCGGGACTAGCGGGAGCAGGGCGGACCTACGAGCAGTACTTC. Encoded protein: CASSPGLAGAGRTYEQYF.

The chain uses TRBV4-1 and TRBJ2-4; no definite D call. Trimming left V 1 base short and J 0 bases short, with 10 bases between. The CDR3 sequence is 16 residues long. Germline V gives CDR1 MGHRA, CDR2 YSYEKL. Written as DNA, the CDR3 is TGCGCCAGCAGCCAAGCTGGCAACCTAGCCAAAAACATTCAGTACTTC. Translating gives CASSQAGNLAKNIQYF.

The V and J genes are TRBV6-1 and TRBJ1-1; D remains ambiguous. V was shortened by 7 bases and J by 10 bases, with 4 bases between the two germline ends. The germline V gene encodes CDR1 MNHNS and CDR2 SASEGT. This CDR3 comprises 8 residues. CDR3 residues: CASIGAFF. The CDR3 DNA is TGTGCCAGCATCGGAGCTTTCTTT.

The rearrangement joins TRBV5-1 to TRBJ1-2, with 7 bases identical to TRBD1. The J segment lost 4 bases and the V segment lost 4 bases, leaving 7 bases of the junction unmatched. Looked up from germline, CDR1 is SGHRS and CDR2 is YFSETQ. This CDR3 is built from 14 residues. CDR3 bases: TGCGCCAGCAGCCCCGGGGACAGACTCTATGGCTACACCTTC. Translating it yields CASSPGDRLYGYTF. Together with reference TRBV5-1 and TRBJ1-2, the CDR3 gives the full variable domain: KAGVTQTPRYLIKTRGQQVTLSCSPISGHRSVSWYQQTPGQGLQFLFEYFSETQRNKGNFPGRFSGRQFSNSRSEMNVSTLELGDSALYLCASSPGDRLYGYTFGSGTRLTVV.

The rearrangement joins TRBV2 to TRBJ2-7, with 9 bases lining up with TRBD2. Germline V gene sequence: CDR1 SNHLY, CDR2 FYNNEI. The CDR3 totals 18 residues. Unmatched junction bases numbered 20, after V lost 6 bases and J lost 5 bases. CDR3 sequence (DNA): TGTGCCAGCAGGGGGACAGAGCCCGGAGCGGGAGGTAACCACGAGCAGTACTTC. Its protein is CASRGTEPGAGGNHEQYF. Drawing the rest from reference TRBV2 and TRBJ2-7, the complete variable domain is EPEVTQTPSHQVTQMGQEVILRCVPISNHLYFYWYRQILGQKVEFLVSFYNNEISEKSEIFDDQFSVERPDGSNFTLKIRSTKLEDSAMYFCASRGTEPGAGGNHEQYFGPGTRLTVT.

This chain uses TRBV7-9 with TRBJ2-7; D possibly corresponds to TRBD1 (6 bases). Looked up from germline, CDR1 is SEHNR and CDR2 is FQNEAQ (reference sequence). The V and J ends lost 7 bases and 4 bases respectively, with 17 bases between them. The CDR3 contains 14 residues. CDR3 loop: CASTHRDTLYEQYF. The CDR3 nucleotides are TGTGCCAGCACCCACCGGGACACCTTATACGAGCAGTACTTC.